Listed below are T cell receptor beta chains from one sample, sequenced in a study of cytomegalovirus exposure and HLA in healthy donors. Clones were read by immunoSEQ multiplex PCR, and TCRdb kept only the in-frame ones, dropping some. The top ten hold around 1.5% of the sample, which has around 150,000 clones, around 74% seen once. The sample consisted of PBMCs. Every receptor here comes from a man between 18 and 29 years old in good health and CMV-seronegative. Each CDR3 is given with its conserved first and last residue.

J,V,CDR3
TRBJ1-1,TRBV6-5,CASSFTGTGNTEAFF
TRBJ2-2,TRBV5-5,CASSLEDRGPRELFF
TRBJ2-5,TRBV10-3,CAISESRLQETQYF
TRBJ2-5,TRBV7-2,CASSLVLGGRQTQYF
TRBJ2-7,TRBV7-2,CASSYIAGTYEQYF
TRBJ2-1,TRBV11-2,CASSPRGQPGSEQFF
TRBJ2-2,TRBV4-1,CASSPLPGQGYGELFF
TRBJ2-1,TRBV27,CASSLSVSGSYNEQFF
TRBJ2-3,TRBV5-4,CASSLAQRPDTQYF
TRBJ2-3,TRBV9,CASSSRTGGDTQYF
TRBJ2-7,TRBV4-3,CASSQAGGGVPYEQYF
TRBJ1-2,TRBV6-5,CASRGEVPVGGYTF
TRBJ1-4,TRBV28,CASSRGQGKLFF
TRBJ1-1,TRBV2,CASTQPWTVDTEAFF
TRBJ2-5,TRBV29-1,CSVVVRRGGGTQYF
TRBJ2-3,TRBV18,CASSPSSRADTQYF
TRBJ2-1,TRBV27,CASSPPDRWSGNEQFF
TRBJ1-2,TRBV7-9,CASSFFQGGGGYTF
TRBJ2-7,TRBV7-9,CASSSPGTSGAYEQYF
TRBJ2-1,TRBV6-5,CACSLGGRPYNEQFF
TRBJ2-2,TRBV5-1,CASSLTSEGGELFF
TRBJ2-4,TRBV19,CASSIGQGAKNIQYF
TRBJ1-2,TRBV13,CASSFPRTGDVGYTF
TRBJ1-5,TRBV25-1,CASSETGGGHPQHF
TRBJ1-2,TRBV28,CASSFGYRRPSYGYTF
TRBJ1-5,TRBV5-1,CASSVKLGDEPQHF
TRBJ2-7,TRBV7-2,CASTLDLGGFYEQYF
TRBJ2-7,TRBV9,CASSDPGHPYEQYF
TRBJ2-6,TRBV9,CASSVGTPSGLAVFSGANVLTF
TRBJ2-1,TRBV11-2,CASSLEHHNEQFF
TRBJ2-7,TRBV5-1,CASSTTSAAYEQYF